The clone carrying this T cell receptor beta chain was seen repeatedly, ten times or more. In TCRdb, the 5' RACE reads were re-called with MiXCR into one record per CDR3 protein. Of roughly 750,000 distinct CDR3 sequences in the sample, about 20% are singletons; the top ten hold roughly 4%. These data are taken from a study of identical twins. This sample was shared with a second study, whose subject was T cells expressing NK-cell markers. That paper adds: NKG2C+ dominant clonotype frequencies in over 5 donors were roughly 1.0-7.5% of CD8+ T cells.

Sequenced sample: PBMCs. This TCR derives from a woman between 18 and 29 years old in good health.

CDR3 loop: CASSFAGGDDEQFF. CDR3 DNA: TGCGCCAGCAGCTTCGCGGGAGGGGACGATGAGCAGTTCTTC. The chain recombines TRBV5-1 with TRBJ2-1, with 9 bases lining up with TRBD2. Per germline, CDR1 SGHRS and CDR2 YFSETQ. The CDR3 runs to 14 residues. Losses at the gene ends were 2 bases for V and 8 bases for J; bases not matched to a gene: 5. Looking up the rest from reference TRBV5-1 and TRBJ2-1 gives the full variable domain: KAGVTQTPRYLIKTRGQQVTLSCSPISGHRSVSWYQQTPGQGLQFLFEYFSETQRNKGNFPGRFSGRQFSNSRSEMNVSTLELGDSALYLCASSFAGGDDEQFFGPGTRLTVL.